Listed below are T cell receptor beta chains from one sample, sequenced in a study of post-analysis software for immune sequencing data. TCRdb independently ran MiXCR on the PCR reads; one entry per CDR3 protein. The profile shows 450,000 or so distinct CDR3 sequences, roughly 45% of them singletons. Sequenced material: blood. Receptors originate from a girl between 10 and 17 years old with multiple sclerosis. The CDR3 runs from the conserved cysteine through the conserved F or W. The D gene is left open where the match is weak. Clone size is not always given. Where it is, it says once, few, many or a class for expanded clones.

clone_size	j_call	d_call	v_call	cdr3_aa	cdr3_nt
few	TRBJ2-3	-	TRBV20-1	CSARRPPDTQYF	TGCAGTGCTAGGCGCCCGCCCGATACGCAGTATTTT
-	TRBJ2-2	-	TRBV6-2/TRBV6-3	CASSLRAGSPGELFF	TGTGCCAGCAGTTTAAGGGCAGGTTCCCCCGGGGAGCTGTTTTTT
few	TRBJ2-7	-	TRBV11-2	CASSLGRRSYEQYF	TGTGCCAGCAGCTTGGGACGGCGCTCCTACGAGCAGTACTTC
-	TRBJ2-5	TRBD2	TRBV5-1	CASSLSGSSGRVVTQYF	TGCGCCAGCAGCTTGTCCGGCTCTAGCGGGAGGGTAGTGACCCAGTACTTC
-	TRBJ2-1	-	TRBV7-3	CASSYQGGSNNEQFF	TGTGCCAGCAGTTATCAGGGGGGATCTAACAATGAGCAGTTCTTC
-	TRBJ1-5	-	TRBV7-9	CASSPESIGQPQHF	TGTGCCAGCAGCCCCGAGAGTATTGGTCAGCCCCAGCATTTT
few	TRBJ1-5	-	TRBV6-2/TRBV6-3	CASRGAASLPQHF	TGTGCCAGCAGGGGGGCCGCCTCGTTGCCCCAGCATTTT
few	TRBJ2-1	-	TRBV24-1	CATSAWGSNEQFF	TGTGCCACCAGCGCCTGGGGGAGCAATGAGCAGTTCTTC
-	TRBJ1-2	-	TRBV20-1	CSASPPGSYGYTF	TGCAGTGCTAGTCCCCCAGGGAGCTATGGCTACACCTTC
-	TRBJ2-7	TRBD2	TRBV29-1	CSVVGLAGSTYEQYF	TGCAGCGTAGTGGGACTAGCGGGGAGTACCTACGAGCAGTACTTC
few	TRBJ1-5	-	TRBV6-1	CAIARGLDQPQHF	TGTGCCATCGCGAGGGGGTTAGATCAGCCCCAGCATTTT
-	TRBJ2-1	-	TRBV20-1	CSARDLVNFRPYNEQFF	TGCAGTGCTAGAGATTTAGTCAACTTCAGGCCCTACAATGAGCAGTTCTTC
-	TRBJ2-6	-	TRBV12-3/TRBV12-4	CASSPLRGSSGASVPTF	TGTGCCAGCAGTCCCCTTCGGGGGAGCTCTGGGGCCAGCGTCCCGACTTTC
few	TRBJ2-5	TRBD2	TRBV4-1	CASSRQLAGGPVKTQYF	TGCGCCAGCAGCCGGCAGCTAGCGGGAGGGCCGGTAAAGACCCAGTACTTC
-	TRBJ2-7	-	TRBV20-1	CSAKGPGFNEQYF	TGCAGTGCTAAGGGGCCAGGGTTCAACGAGCAGTACTTC
-	TRBJ2-7	TRBD2	TRBV29-1	CSVEGLAGTYEQYF	TGCAGCGTTGAAGGGTTAGCGGGAACCTACGAGCAGTACTTC
-	TRBJ2-7	-	TRBV7-9	CASSLDLVTYEQYF	TGTGCCAGCAGCTTGGATCTCGTAACATACGAGCAGTACTTC
-	TRBJ1-5	-	TRBV27	CASSLGGAGLSNQPQHF	TGTGCCAGCAGTTTAGGGGGGGCGGGGTTGAGCAATCAGCCCCAGCATTTT
-	TRBJ2-7	TRBD2	TRBV15	CATSRDADHSGRSYEQYF	TGTGCCACCAGCAGAGATGCTGATCATAGCGGGAGGTCCTACGAGCAGTACTTC
-	TRBJ2-5	-	TRBV7-9	CASSSALSETQYF	TGTGCCAGCAGCTCGGCCCTAAGCGAGACCCAGTACTTC
-	TRBJ2-7	-	TRBV9	CASSVEPGFSYEQYF	TGTGCCAGCAGCGTAGAGCCAGGATTCTCCTACGAGCAGTACTTC
many	TRBJ1-4	TRBD1	TRBV20-1	CSARLTGGPRATNEKLFF	TGCAGTGCTAGACTAACAGGGGGCCCGAGAGCAACTAATGAAAAACTGTTTTTT
-	TRBJ1-2	-	TRBV24-1	CATSDSTARYTF	TGTGCCACCAGTGACTCGACAGCGCGCTACACCTTC
few	TRBJ2-7	-	TRBV28	CASTAGGVSYEQYF	TGTGCCAGCACCGCCGGAGGGGTCTCCTACGAGCAGTACTTC
few	TRBJ2-7	TRBD1	TRBV29-1	CSVTRQGSSYEQYF	TGCAGCGTTACCCGACAGGGGTCCTCCTACGAGCAGTACTTC
once	TRBJ2-1	-	TRBV28	CASSRGGGSYNEQFF	TGTGCCAGCAGCCGCGGGGGCGGCTCCTACAATGAGCAGTTCTTC
-	TRBJ2-3	TRBD2	TRBV5-1	CASSLSGLAGGHETDTQYF	TGCGCCAGCAGCTTATCTGGACTAGCGGGAGGTCACGAAACAGATACGCAGTATTTT
many	TRBJ2-1	-	TRBV12-3/TRBV12-4	CASSFNPDNEQFF	TGTGCCAGCAGTTTTAACCCTGACAATGAGCAGTTCTTC
-	TRBJ2-3	-	TRBV11-1	CASSFQSLDTQYF	TGTGCCAGCAGCTTTCAATCACTGGATACGCAGTATTTT
few	TRBJ1-2	-	TRBV20-1	CSATLGVAYGYTF	TGCAGTGCTACACTGGGGGTGGCCTATGGCTACACCTTC
few	TRBJ2-7	-	TRBV7-6	CASSLVIGKEGGEQYF	TGTGCCAGCAGCTTAGTGATCGGGAAAGAAGGTGGCGAGCAGTACTTC
-	TRBJ2-4	-	TRBV6-2/TRBV6-3	CASSYSIREWAKNIQYF	TGTGCCAGCAGTTACTCGATTCGGGAGTGGGCCAAAAACATTCAGTACTTC
few	TRBJ2-1	TRBD2	TRBV5-1	CASSLAGGRADEQFF	TGCGCCAGCAGCTTGGCGGGCGGGAGGGCCGATGAGCAGTTCTTC
few	TRBJ2-7	TRBD1	TRBV6-5	CASGTGDGYEQYF	TGTGCCAGCGGGACAGGGGACGGCTACGAGCAGTACTTC
-	TRBJ2-3	-	TRBV28	CASSPSGIAENPSDTDTQYF	TGTGCCAGCAGCCCCTCCGGGATAGCGGAGAACCCATCAGACACAGATACGCAGTATTTT
once	TRBJ2-1	-	TRBV10-3	CAISEPAGSSYNEQFF	TGTGCCATCAGTGAGCCCGCAGGGAGCTCCTACAATGAGCAGTTCTTC
-	TRBJ2-5	-	TRBV20-1	CSATYPQGLQETQYF	TGCAGTGCTACTTATCCTCAGGGGCTACAAGAGACCCAGTACTTC
-	TRBJ2-3	-	TRBV5-1	CASSLGLGLGGGTQYF	TGCGCCAGCAGCTTGGGTTTGGGCCTCGGAGGGGGTACGCAGTATTTT
-	TRBJ2-5	TRBD2	TRBV20-1	CSPFLAGEETQYF	TGCAGTCCCTTCCTAGCGGGAGAAGAGACCCAGTACTTC
-	TRBJ2-6	-	TRBV20-1	CSAEEMSGANVLTF	TGCAGTGCTGAAGAGATGTCTGGGGCCAACGTCCTGACTTTC
few	TRBJ2-5	TRBD1	TRBV28	CASRPTGVGQETQYF	TGTGCCAGCAGGCCGACAGGGGTTGGCCAAGAGACCCAGTACTTC
-	TRBJ2-4	-	TRBV29-1	CSAIPGQENKNIQYF	TGCAGCGCCATACCCGGCCAGGAGAACAAAAACATTCAGTACTTC
-	TRBJ2-7	-	TRBV29-1	CSALSAGAGEQYF	TGCAGCGCTTTATCCGCGGGGGCTGGTGAGCAGTACTTC
-	TRBJ2-1	-	TRBV7-2	CASSLVGGRDGEQFF	TGTGCCAGCAGCTTAGTGGGGGGGCGGGATGGTGAGCAGTTCTTC
-	TRBJ2-7	TRBD1	TRBV7-2	CASSRTGTGSYEQYF	TGTGCCAGCAGCCGGACCGGGACAGGGTCCTACGAGCAGTACTTC
-	TRBJ2-5	TRBD2	TRBV12-3/TRBV12-4	CASSKLKGLARNEQYF	TGTGCCAGCAGCAAACTCAAAGGACTAGCTCGGAATGAGCAGTACTTC
-	TRBJ2-1	TRBD2	TRBV20-1	CSARNLAGGWNEQFF	TGCAGTGCTAGAAATCTAGCGGGAGGATGGAATGAGCAGTTCTTC
-	TRBJ2-7	-	TRBV28	CASGGYLEEQYF	TGTGCCAGCGGAGGATATTTGGAGGAGCAGTACTTC
-	TRBJ2-7	-	TRBV7-2	CASSLVWYEQYF	TGTGCCAGCAGCTTAGTGTGGTACGAGCAGTACTTC
-	TRBJ1-2	-	TRBV3-1	CASSQVVDYGYTF	TGTGCCAGCAGCCAAGTAGTTGACTATGGCTACACCTTC